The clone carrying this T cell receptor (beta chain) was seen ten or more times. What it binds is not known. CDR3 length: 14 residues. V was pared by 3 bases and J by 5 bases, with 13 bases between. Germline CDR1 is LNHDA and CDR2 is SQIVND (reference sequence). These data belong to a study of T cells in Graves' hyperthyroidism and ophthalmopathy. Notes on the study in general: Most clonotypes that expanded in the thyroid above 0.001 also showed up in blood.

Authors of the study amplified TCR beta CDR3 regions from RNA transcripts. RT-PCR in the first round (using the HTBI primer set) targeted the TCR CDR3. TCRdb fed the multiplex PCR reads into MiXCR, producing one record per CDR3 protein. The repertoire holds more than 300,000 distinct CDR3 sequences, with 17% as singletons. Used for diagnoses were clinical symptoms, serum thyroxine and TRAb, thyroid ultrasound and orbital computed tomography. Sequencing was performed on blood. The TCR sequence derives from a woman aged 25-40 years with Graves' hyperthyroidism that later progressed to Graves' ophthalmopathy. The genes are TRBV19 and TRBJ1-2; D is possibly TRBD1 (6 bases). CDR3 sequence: CASSMGTPKYGYTF. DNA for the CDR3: TGTGCCAGTAGTATGGGGACACCAAAGTATGGCTACACCTTC.